These T cell receptor beta chains were read from a single sample in a study of cytomegalovirus exposure and HLA in healthy donors. Assay used: immunoSEQ multiplex PCR; TCRdb lists only in-frame clones, some missing. The sample has 150,000 to 200,000 clones. The sequencing input was PBMCs. These receptors all come from a woman aged 18-29 years in good health and CMV-seropositive. Each CDR3 is given with its conserved first and last residue. The order of the fields is D gene, J gene, V gene, CDR3 DNA, CDR3 protein. A D gene is named only where the DNA matches it firmly.

d_call: TRBD2
j_call: TRBJ2-1
v_call: TRBV4-3
cdr3_nt: TGCGCCAGCAGCCGAGTTCAGAGCGGGGGCGTCTACAATGAGCAGTTCTTC
cdr3_aa: CASSRVQSGGVYNEQFF

d_call: TRBD2
j_call: TRBJ2-7
v_call: TRBV4-3
cdr3_nt: TGCGCCAGCAGCCAACTAGCGGGGGGCCTTTACGAGCAGTACTTC
cdr3_aa: CASSQLAGGLYEQYF

d_call: NA
j_call: TRBJ1-2
v_call: TRBV5-4
cdr3_nt: TGTGCCAGCAGCCTCCCCGTGGGGGGGGCGTTCGGCTACACCTTC
cdr3_aa: CASSLPVGGAFGYTF

d_call: NA
j_call: TRBJ1-5
v_call: TRBV6-6
cdr3_nt: TGTGCCAGCAGATCAGGGTCGGGTCCCCAGCATTTT
cdr3_aa: CASRSGSGPQHF

d_call: TRBD1
j_call: TRBJ1-1
v_call: TRBV14
cdr3_nt: TGTGCCAGCAGCCGACTGGACAGGGGCACTGAAGCTTTCTTT
cdr3_aa: CASSRLDRGTEAFF

d_call: TRBD1
j_call: TRBJ1-2
v_call: TRBV18
cdr3_nt: TGTGCCAGCTCACCATCAGCCAGGGGGGCCGGCTATGGCTACACCTTC
cdr3_aa: CASSPSARGAGYGYTF

d_call: NA
j_call: TRBJ1-1
v_call: TRBV19
cdr3_nt: TGTGCCAGTAGTATAGAGGCGGCAGCAGAAGCTTTCTTT
cdr3_aa: CASSIEAAAEAFF

d_call: NA
j_call: TRBJ2-2
v_call: TRBV13
cdr3_nt: TGTGCCAGCAGCTTGACCGGGACACGGTACACCGGGGAGCTGTTTTTT
cdr3_aa: CASSLTGTRYTGELFF

d_call: TRBD1
j_call: TRBJ1-1
v_call: TRBV5-1
cdr3_nt: TGCGCCAGCAGCTTGGGGGACAGAGCTGAAGCTTTCTTT
cdr3_aa: CASSLGDRAEAFF

d_call: TRBD2
j_call: TRBJ2-7
v_call: TRBV19
cdr3_nt: TGTGCCAGTAGGAGGGGACTAGACCTCCCCTACGAGCAGTACTTC
cdr3_aa: CASRRGLDLPYEQYF

d_call: NA
j_call: TRBJ1-2
v_call: TRBV19
cdr3_nt: TGTGCCAGTAGTAATGGGCTTGATCCTATGTGGTACACCTTC
cdr3_aa: CASSNGLDPMWYTF

d_call: TRBD1
j_call: TRBJ2-7
v_call: TRBV28
cdr3_nt: TGTGCCAGCAGTGGACTGGGACAGTCCTCCTACGAGCAGTACTTC
cdr3_aa: CASSGLGQSSYEQYF

d_call: NA
j_call: TRBJ1-1
v_call: TRBV18
cdr3_nt: TGTGCCAGCTCACCACCCACCGGAGTCCACACTGAAGCTTTCTTT
cdr3_aa: CASSPPTGVHTEAFF

d_call: NA
j_call: TRBJ2-2
v_call: TRBV19
cdr3_nt: TGTGCCAGTAGTATAGATCCCGTATTCGCGGTCCGGGCCGGGGAGCTGTTTTTT
cdr3_aa: CASSIDPVFAVRAGELFF

d_call: NA
j_call: TRBJ1-3
v_call: TRBV2
cdr3_nt: TGTGCCAGCATGGAGGAGGTTGGAAACACCATATATTTT
cdr3_aa: CASMEEVGNTIYF

d_call: TRBD1
j_call: TRBJ1-2
v_call: TRBV29-1
cdr3_nt: TGCAGCGTTGGGACAGGGAATGGCTACACCTTC
cdr3_aa: CSVGTGNGYTF

d_call: TRBD1
j_call: TRBJ1-1
v_call: TRBV5-6
cdr3_nt: TGTGCCAGCAGTCCCGGACAGGGGGCTTTAGAAGCTTTCTTT
cdr3_aa: CASSPGQGALEAFF

d_call: NA
j_call: TRBJ1-5
v_call: TRBV5-1
cdr3_nt: TGCGCCAGCAGCTTGGAGGAGGGGTCGGGGCCCCAGCATTTT
cdr3_aa: CASSLEEGSGPQHF

d_call: NA
j_call: TRBJ2-3
v_call: TRBV12-5
cdr3_nt: TGTGCTAGTGCCCGAGTGGGCGCCGTAGATACGCAGTATTTT
cdr3_aa: CASARVGAVDTQYF

d_call: NA
j_call: TRBJ1-2
v_call: TRBV30
cdr3_nt: TGTGCCTGGAGGTTGGGGGGGGCAAGATACACCTTC
cdr3_aa: CAWRLGGARYTF

d_call: TRBD2
j_call: TRBJ2-3
v_call: TRBV4-2
cdr3_nt: TGTGCCAGCAGCCAAGAACCTAGCGGGGGGCTGCGCACAGATACGCAGTATTTT
cdr3_aa: CASSQEPSGGLRTDTQYF

d_call: NA
j_call: TRBJ2-7
v_call: TRBV29-1
cdr3_nt: TGCAGCGTTTCCAAGACACGGTTGTCCGAGCAGTACTTC
cdr3_aa: CSVSKTRLSEQYF

d_call: TRBD1
j_call: TRBJ1-3
v_call: TRBV18
cdr3_nt: TGTGCCAGCTCACGCGATCCGGGACAGAGCTCTGGAAACACCATATATTTT
cdr3_aa: CASSRDPGQSSGNTIYF

d_call: TRBD1
j_call: TRBJ1-4
v_call: TRBV6-6
cdr3_nt: TGTGCCAGCAGGGACAGGGGAGGGGGTGAAAAACTGTTTTTT
cdr3_aa: CASRDRGGGEKLFF

d_call: TRBD2
j_call: TRBJ2-2
v_call: TRBV6-4
cdr3_nt: TGTGCCAGCAGCCGGGGGGGCCAGAACACCGGGGAGCTGTTTTTT
cdr3_aa: CASSRGGQNTGELFF

d_call: NA
j_call: TRBJ1-2
v_call: TRBV7-2
cdr3_nt: TGTGCCAGCAGCTATCATAGCGGGGGAGTGGGTGGCTACACCTTC
cdr3_aa: CASSYHSGGVGGYTF

d_call: TRBD2
j_call: TRBJ2-1
v_call: TRBV5-4
cdr3_nt: TGTGCCAGCAGCTTGGCCCTCACTAGCGGGGGTAATGAGCAGTTCTTC
cdr3_aa: CASSLALTSGGNEQFF

d_call: NA
j_call: TRBJ2-5
v_call: TRBV2
cdr3_nt: TGTGCCAGCAGTGAGGAAGGTGGGGGGGAGACCCAGTACTTC
cdr3_aa: CASSEEGGGETQYF

d_call: NA
j_call: TRBJ1-1
v_call: TRBV5-1
cdr3_nt: TGCGCCAGCAGCTTGGAATGGCGGCCGAACACTGAAGCTTTCTTT
cdr3_aa: CASSLEWRPNTEAFF

d_call: NA
j_call: TRBJ2-5
v_call: TRBV7-2
cdr3_nt: TGTGCCAGCAGCTTAGGGTTCGGGGCGGGGCAAGAGACCCAGTACTTC
cdr3_aa: CASSLGFGAGQETQYF

d_call: NA
j_call: TRBJ1-2
v_call: TRBV5-4
cdr3_nt: TGTGCCAGCAGTCCTGACAGTAACTATGGCTACACCTTC
cdr3_aa: CASSPDSNYGYTF

d_call: TRBD1
j_call: TRBJ1-1
v_call: TRBV7-9
cdr3_nt: TGTGCCAGCAGCCCCACAGGGGGCGGTCAAACCACTGAAGCTTTCTTT
cdr3_aa: CASSPTGGGQTTEAFF

d_call: NA
j_call: TRBJ2-1
v_call: TRBV7-2
cdr3_nt: TGTGCCAGCAGCAGAAACAGGGACAATGAGCAGTTCTTC
cdr3_aa: CASSRNRDNEQFF

d_call: TRBD2
j_call: TRBJ2-1
v_call: TRBV5-6
cdr3_nt: TGTGCCAGCAGCCCGGGACTAGCGGGAGCCAATGAGCAGTTCTTC
cdr3_aa: CASSPGLAGANEQFF

d_call: NA
j_call: TRBJ1-5
v_call: TRBV10-1
cdr3_nt: TGCGCCAGCAGTGAGTCACGGGGGGACAATCAGCCCCAGCATTTT
cdr3_aa: CASSESRGDNQPQHF

d_call: NA
j_call: TRBJ2-7
v_call: TRBV19
cdr3_nt: TGTGCCAGTAGTATAGATGGCCAGGGCGGACGGTATGGCTACGAGCAGTACTTC
cdr3_aa: CASSIDGQGGRYGYEQYF

d_call: NA
j_call: TRBJ1-5
v_call: TRBV7-9
cdr3_nt: TGTGCCAGCAGCCTCGGACAGTCTGGAGCTCAGCCCCAGCATTTT
cdr3_aa: CASSLGQSGAQPQHF

d_call: TRBD1
j_call: TRBJ2-7
v_call: TRBV18
cdr3_nt: TGTGCCAGCTCACCACCGGGACAGGGGGTATACGAGCAGTACTTC
cdr3_aa: CASSPPGQGVYEQYF

d_call: NA
j_call: TRBJ2-1
v_call: TRBV29-1
cdr3_nt: TGCAGCGTTGATTATATTACAGGCAATGAGCAGTTCTTC
cdr3_aa: CSVDYITGNEQFF

d_call: NA
j_call: TRBJ1-3
v_call: TRBV9
cdr3_nt: TGTGCCAGCAGCCTCTCTACGGGGACTGGAAACACCATATATTTT
cdr3_aa: CASSLSTGTGNTIYF

d_call: TRBD1
j_call: TRBJ2-7
v_call: TRBV6-5
cdr3_nt: TGTGCCAGCAGCGCTGGGGACAGAAACTACGAGCAGTACTTC
cdr3_aa: CASSAGDRNYEQYF